This T cell receptor beta chain was obtained from a study of PD-L1 blockade in urothelial cancer. The sample's time point: pretreatment peripheral blood. Pretreatment and on-treatment blood mononuclear cell samples were taken, totaling between 1 and 8 time points per patient. The V end was cut by 2 bases, the J end by 5 bases, with 10 bases between. CDR1 SGHTA and CDR2 FQGNSA come from the germline V gene. This CDR3 has 14 residues. Libraries were prepared by immunoSEQ multiplex PCR; TCRdb keeps only in-frame clonotypes and omits some of them. The sample yields 50,000 to 55,000 clones, 86% seen once. The gene calls are TRBV7-2 and TRBJ2-4; tentative D call: TRBD1 (5 bases). The origin of this receptor is a man aged 55 to 70 with urothelial cancer. The material was PBMCs, obtained around atezolizumab (anti-PD-L1) treatment. The CDR3 DNA reads TGTGCCAGCAGCTTACAGGGTGGCGAAAACATTCAGTACTTC. This encodes CASSLQGGENIQYF.